Reported below is one TCR beta chain. What it recognizes is unknown. Germline loops: CDR1 DFQATT, CDR2 SNEGSKA (reference sequence). Trimming stripped 6 bases from V and 0 bases from J, with 15 bases between. CDR3 length: 15 residues. MiXCR was run by TCRdb on the reads, yielding one entry per CDR3 protein. The sample contains about 400,000 distinct CDR3 sequences, roughly a third of which appear only once. This entry is derived from a study of T cell repertoires in cytomegalovirus infection. The source of this sequence is a human donor in good health (CMV status not recorded). Some clones in this sample may be carry-over from other donors' samples. The gene calls are TRBV20-1 and TRBJ2-1; the D is unclear. The sample in question was cultured PBMCs, obtained from culture after CMV antigen stimulation. The CDR3 sequence is CSAKAWASSYNEQFF. The DNA of the CDR3 is TGCAGTGCCAAAGCGTGGGCCAGCTCCTACAATGAGCAGTTCTTC.